The rows below give T cell receptor beta chains drawn from one sample of a study of blood T cell repertoires in COVID-19. Repertoires were generated with immunoSEQ multiplex PCR, while TCRdb's copy carries only in-frame clones and drops some. The sample includes a few hundred thousand clones, over 75% seen only once; the top ten take roughly an eighth. The sample consisted of peripheral blood. The receptors here all came from a woman aged 55-75 years with acute or convalescent COVID-19. The CDR3 runs from the conserved cysteine through the conserved F or W. Fields, in order: J gene, V gene, clone size, D gene, CDR3 DNA, CDR3 protein. A D gene is named only where the DNA matches it firmly. Size is stated for part of the rows, as once, few or many counts, or as a class when the clone is expanded.

j_gene: TRBJ1-5
v_gene: TRBV2
abundance: NA
d_gene: NA
CDR3nt: TGTGCCAGCAGCCCCGGGGGGGGGAGGGACAATCAGCCCCAGCATTTT
CDR3aa: CASSPGGGRDNQPQHF

j_gene: TRBJ2-3
v_gene: TRBV7-7
abundance: few
d_gene: NA
CDR3nt: TGTGCCAGCAGCTTGGCAGGGGCCACAGATACGCAGTATTTT
CDR3aa: CASSLAGATDTQYF

j_gene: TRBJ1-1
v_gene: TRBV4-3
abundance: NA
d_gene: NA
CDR3nt: TGCGCCAGCAGCCAAGGTTCGGGGAAGAACACTGAAGCTTTCTTT
CDR3aa: CASSQGSGKNTEAFF

j_gene: TRBJ2-5
v_gene: TRBV7-9
abundance: NA
d_gene: NA
CDR3nt: TGTGCCAGCAAGCTTAGCGCTGTGAATGGTGAGACCCAGTACTTC
CDR3aa: CASKLSAVNGETQYF

j_gene: TRBJ1-1
v_gene: TRBV6-1
abundance: NA
d_gene: NA
CDR3nt: TGTGCCAGCAGTGAACAGGGCCTCACTGAAGCTTTCTTT
CDR3aa: CASSEQGLTEAFF

j_gene: TRBJ2-3
v_gene: TRBV19
abundance: NA
d_gene: TRBD1
CDR3nt: TGTGCCAGTACGAACAGGGGGTGGGAAGATACGCAGTATTTT
CDR3aa: CASTNRGWEDTQYF

j_gene: TRBJ2-2
v_gene: TRBV24-1
abundance: NA
d_gene: TRBD1
CDR3nt: TGTGCCACCAGTGATCCCAGACCGGACAGGGCGTACGGGGAGCTGTTTTTT
CDR3aa: CATSDPRPDRAYGELFF

j_gene: TRBJ2-7
v_gene: TRBV9
abundance: NA
d_gene: NA
CDR3nt: TGTGCCAGCAGCGTGGGGCAGGATTCCTACGAGCAGTACTTC
CDR3aa: CASSVGQDSYEQYF

j_gene: TRBJ1-1
v_gene: TRBV9
abundance: once
d_gene: TRBD1
CDR3nt: TGTGCCAGCAGCGTAGACCCATCCCAGACAGGGTTGCGCACTGAAGCTTTCTTT
CDR3aa: CASSVDPSQTGLRTEAFF

j_gene: TRBJ1-1
v_gene: TRBV7-2
abundance: NA
d_gene: NA
CDR3nt: TGTGCCAGCAGCCCTGATTTGATAGGGGCGGCCGGCCTTGAAGCTTTCTTT
CDR3aa: CASSPDLIGAAGLEAFF

j_gene: TRBJ1-2
v_gene: TRBV4-2
abundance: NA
d_gene: TRBD1
CDR3nt: TGTGCCAGCAGCCAAGACGACAGGGGGCGGAACTATGGCTACACCTTC
CDR3aa: CASSQDDRGRNYGYTF

j_gene: TRBJ2-6
v_gene: TRBV18
abundance: NA
d_gene: NA
CDR3nt: TGTGCCAGCTCACCATTGGACACCTCTCTGGGGGCCAACGTCCTGACTTTC
CDR3aa: CASSPLDTSLGANVLTF

j_gene: TRBJ1-4
v_gene: TRBV27
abundance: NA
d_gene: NA
CDR3nt: TGTGCCAGCAGTGAAGACAGTAATGAAAAACTGTTTTTT
CDR3aa: CASSEDSNEKLFF

j_gene: TRBJ2-3
v_gene: TRBV9
abundance: NA
d_gene: TRBD2
CDR3nt: TGTGCCAGCAGCGCCGACGGCGGGAGCGGGGGGGCAACAGATACGCAGTATTTT
CDR3aa: CASSADGGSGGATDTQYF

j_gene: TRBJ1-5
v_gene: TRBV21-1
abundance: NA
d_gene: NA
CDR3nt: TGTGCCAGCAGCAGCCCGGGGGGCAGGGCGGGCAATCAGCCCCAGCATTTT
CDR3aa: CASSSPGGRAGNQPQHF

j_gene: TRBJ1-3
v_gene: TRBV19
abundance: NA
d_gene: TRBD1
CDR3nt: TGTGCCAGTAGTCACAGGGGGCTAGGAAACACCATATATTTT
CDR3aa: CASSHRGLGNTIYF

j_gene: TRBJ1-5
v_gene: TRBV9
abundance: NA
d_gene: NA
CDR3nt: TGTGCCAGCAGCGCCGAGACAGGACCGAATAGCAATCAGCCCCAGCATTTT
CDR3aa: CASSAETGPNSNQPQHF

j_gene: TRBJ2-3
v_gene: TRBV24-1
abundance: NA
d_gene: TRBD2
CDR3nt: TGTGCCACCAGTGATCCCCGCGGGAGTAGAAGCACAGATACGCAGTATTTT
CDR3aa: CATSDPRGSRSTDTQYF

j_gene: TRBJ2-2
v_gene: TRBV11-2
abundance: NA
d_gene: NA
CDR3nt: TGTGCCAGCAGCTTCTCTCTGAACACCGGGGAGCTGTTTTTT
CDR3aa: CASSFSLNTGELFF

j_gene: TRBJ1-6
v_gene: TRBV7-2
abundance: NA
d_gene: NA
CDR3nt: TGTGCCAGCAGCCAATCTCCAGGGTCCCTTCTAGCCCTCCACTTT
CDR3aa: CASSQSPGSLLALHF